This T cell receptor (beta chain) came from a study of blood T cell repertoires in COVID-19. Study-level background: The samples span acute and convalescent COVID-19 from the United States, Italy and Spain. T cells, B-cell-depleted T cells, or PBMCs supplied cDNA or gDNA.

The germline V gene encodes CDR1 LGHNA and CDR2 YSLEER. CDR3 length: 17 amino acids. V lost 1 base and J lost 1; bases outside the gene matches: 4. Original analysis: The authors estimated nucleated cell counts from reference gene primer amplification. Profiled with immunoSEQ multiplex PCR; TCRdb holds only in-frame clones, not every one. The DNA was the basis for D and trimming; V, J and clone size are from that table. Of 220,000 or so clones in the sample, roughly 84% were seen once. This TCR was sampled from a woman aged 55-69 years with acute or convalescent COVID-19. Material for sequencing was peripheral blood. This rearrangement joins TRBV4-3 to TRBJ2-2; 9 bases map to TRBD1. CDR3 sequence (DNA): TGCGCCAGCAGCCAAGTGCCGGGACAGGGGAACACCGGGGAGCTGTTTTTT. Residues: CASSQVPGQGNTGELFF.